This T cell receptor (beta chain) appears in the sequencing data of a study of blood T cell repertoires in COVID-19. Study information: Samples of COVID-19 (acute and convalescent) were obtained from the United States, Italy and Spain.

Original processing methods: How many nucleated cells were present was estimated from reference gene primer amplification. Only in-frame clones appear in the TCRdb table, and some are missing; sequencing was by immunoSEQ multiplex PCR. The D gene and trimming were derived from the DNA, and the V and J assignments and clone size from that table. Among about 190,000 clones listed, roughly 81% were seen once. The CDR3 has 13 residues. V was shortened by 5 bases and J by 8 bases, with 15 bases between the two germline ends. The sample taken for sequencing was peripheral blood. The chain recombines TRBV12-3 or TRBV12-4 with TRBJ1-2; TRBD1 is a possible D gene (6 bases). The clonotype comes from a woman in her seventies with active or convalescent COVID-19. In DNA, the CDR3 is TGTGCCAGCAGTGTAGGACAGATTGGAGGCTACACCTTC. The encoded protein is CASSVGQIGGYTF.